This entry describes one T cell receptor beta chain. It has no known antigen specificity. The input lacks base qualities; no much larger clone sits a single base away. This record comes from a study of CD8 T cells in Susac syndrome (dated by TCRdb to between 2018 and 2020). Background for the entire study: Repertoire sequencing was used to test whether CD8+ T cell activation and differentiation in Susac syndrome was antigen driven. The study compared CD8+ T cell repertoire clonality among about a dozen healthy donors, around 14 Susac syndrome patients and 15 multiple sclerosis patients. Findings and caveats that apply to the study as a whole: The number of individuals in the TCR sequencing and HLA analysis was acknowledged as relatively small.

Peripheral blood CD8+ and CD4+ T cells from healthy donors, Susac syndrome patients and multiple sclerosis patients were profiled by high-throughput TCR beta sequencing. The multiple sclerosis controls were treatment-naive patients whose relapsing-remitting disease, either stable or active, fulfilled the revised McDonald criteria. Bulk CD8+ and CD4+ T cells were purified by magnetic negative isolation, whereas CD8+ TEMRA cells were enriched by FACS. Blood was collected in EDTA tubes and processed within 24 hours, with PBMCs isolated through density gradient centrifugation. PBMCs destined for TCR sequencing were cryopreserved in liquid nitrogen and later thawed in a 37 °C water bath. The sorted or isolated CD4+, CD8+ and CD8+ TEMRA cells had a purity of 90% or higher. CDR1 and CDR2 (DFQATT, SNEGSKA) derive from the germline V gene (reference sequence). The cysteine opens and the phenylalanine closes a CDR3 of 15 amino acids. Kept here is only the CDR3 DNA, which spans 45 bases and is read in frame from base 1. V is cut back by 6 bases and J by 8 bases, with 16 bases in the junction unmatched.

RNA was extracted with the RNeasy kit and roughly 0.5 to 1 ug was reverse transcribed using random hexamers. TCR beta CDR3 regions were amplified with the immunoSEQ multiplex PCR assay covering 54 Vbeta and 13 Jbeta segments. Bias from PCR amplification was corrected by using a synthetic template baseline for primer optimization and for computational correction. From the authors' description of their analysis: Reads were assigned to V, D and J genes according to IMGT and analyzed in immunoSEQ Analyzer, with only productive sequences retained. To calculate clonality, Shannon entropy was normalized by log2 of the number of productive unique sequences and then subtracted from one. Public and private clones were assessed among the 100 most prevalent clones of each patient and control. Clones were defined as Susac-specific if absent from the healthy and MS cohorts, from around 1,000 published viral clones and from other ImmuneACCESS disease sequences. Clones were called with MiXCR by TCRdb after fastp trimmed the public reads at Q25, and only in-frame beta chains were retained. One record per CDR3 amino acid sequence lists the most common genes and DNA. None of the V and J calls come from the authors' own analysis; TCRdb made them. The sample contains around 180,000 distinct CDR3 sequences, around 95% of them found a single time. The leading ten clones occupy 0.15% to 0.2% of the sample.

Material: CD8+ T cells from PBMCs. The receptor was derived from a human donor with multiple sclerosis. Recombination linked TRBV20-1 to TRBJ2-1; 7 middle bases align to TRBD2. The encoded CDR3 is CSAIVASGGSDEQFF. The base sequence is TGCAGTGCCATAGTAGCTAGCGGCGGTTCGGATGAGCAGTTCTTC.